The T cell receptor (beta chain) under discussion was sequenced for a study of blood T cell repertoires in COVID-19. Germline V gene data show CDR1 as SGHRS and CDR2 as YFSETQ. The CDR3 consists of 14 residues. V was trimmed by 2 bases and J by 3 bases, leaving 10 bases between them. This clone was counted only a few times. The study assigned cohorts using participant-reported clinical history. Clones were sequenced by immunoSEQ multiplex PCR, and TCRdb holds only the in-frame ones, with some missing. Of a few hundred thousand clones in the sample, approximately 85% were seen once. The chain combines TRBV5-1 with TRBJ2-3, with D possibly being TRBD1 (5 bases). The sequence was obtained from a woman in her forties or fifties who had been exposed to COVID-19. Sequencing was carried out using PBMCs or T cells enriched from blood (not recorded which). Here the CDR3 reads CASSLGQSTDTQYF. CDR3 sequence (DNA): TGCGCCAGCAGCTTAGGACAAAGTACAGATACGCAGTATTTT.